This TCR beta chain stems from a study of Tregs in tolerant kidney transplant recipients. Findings and limits, study-wide: The most relevant donor-specific Treg TCRbeta repertoire apparently came from expansion with activated donor B cells. Biological reproducibility was not directly addressed in this study.

About this clone: Its antigen is unknown.

CD4+CD25+CD127- Tregs, CD4+CD25- non-Tregs, CD4 and CD8 cells were sorted. This CDR3 is built from 15 residues. Germline V gene sequence: CDR1 MNHNS, CDR2 SASEGT. With 10 bases removed from V and 0 bases from J, the gap between germline ends came to 16 bases. Some clones are missing from TCRdb's copy, which holds only in-frame ones; the method was immunoSEQ multiplex PCR. The sample shows 110,000 or so clones, almost 95% of them seen only once. Sequencing was carried out using CD4+ T cells from blood. This receptor was taken from a human donor in good health. The chain carries TRBV6-1 and TRBJ1-3; D may be TRBD1 (5 bases). The CDR3 nucleotides are TGTGCCACCTCCAGACAGAGGCTCTCTGGAAACACCATATATTTT. Amino acid sequence: CATSRQRLSGNTIYF.